This T cell receptor (beta chain) stems from a study of circulating tumor DNA in untreated peripheral T-cell lymphoma. There are 14 residues in the CDR3. Germline CDR1 LGHNT, CDR2 FRNRAP. Tumor tissue was collected at baseline, before treatment began. Whole-study findings and limits: Tumor-specific clonotypes were found in roughly 75% of patients.

Concerning this clone itself: Its antigen is currently unknown.

This table comes from immunoSEQ multiplex PCR, and its TCRdb copy is limited to in-frame clones, with some not included. The table lists about 990 clones, more than 75% of them singletons, with 7.9% in the top ten. The specimen was tumor tissue. The clonotype was recovered from a human donor with peripheral T-cell lymphoma. The rearrangement uses TRBV12-5 and TRBJ1-5; D perhaps matches TRBD1 (6 bases). The CDR3 nucleotides read TGTGCCAGCACCCTTGGACAGATCAATCAGCCCCAGCATTTT. Amino acids: CASTLGQINQPQHF.